This TCR beta chain was sequenced in a study of Graves' ophthalmopathy and Graves' hyperthyroidism. RNA transcripts served as template for amplifying TCR beta CDR3 sequences. An opening RT-PCR round employed HTBI primers and preceded a second-round multiplex PCR. MiXCR was run by TCRdb on the multiplex PCR reads, yielding one entry per CDR3 protein. Seen here are 500,000 to 700,000 distinct CDR3 sequences, 22% observed once, and the top ten hold approximately 7.7%. Germline V gene data show CDR1 as MNHEY and CDR2 as SVGAGI. Trimming pared 0 bases from V and 4 bases from J, leaving 12 bases between. CDR3 length: 15 amino acids. In this sample, this clonotype turned up many times.

The gene calls are TRBV6-5 and TRBJ1-2; possible D gene TRBD1, 6 bases. The receptor was isolated from a woman under 30 with stable Graves' hyperthyroidism. Some clones in this sample may be carry-over from other donors' samples. Sample: peripheral blood. CDR3 amino acids: CASSYSGTYGYGYTF. Written as DNA, the CDR3 is TGTGCCAGCAGTTACTCAGGGACATATGGCTATGGCTACACCTTC.